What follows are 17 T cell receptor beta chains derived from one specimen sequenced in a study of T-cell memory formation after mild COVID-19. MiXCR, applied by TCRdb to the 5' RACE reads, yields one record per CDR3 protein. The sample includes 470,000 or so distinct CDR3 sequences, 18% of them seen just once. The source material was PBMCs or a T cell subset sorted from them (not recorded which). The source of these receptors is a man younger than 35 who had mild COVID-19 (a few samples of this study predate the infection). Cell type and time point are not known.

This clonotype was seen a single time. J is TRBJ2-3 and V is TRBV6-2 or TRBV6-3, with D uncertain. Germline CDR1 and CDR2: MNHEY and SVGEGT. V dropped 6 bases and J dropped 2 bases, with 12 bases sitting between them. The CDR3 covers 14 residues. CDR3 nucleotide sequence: TGTGCCAGCAGCTCCTTCGGCCACACAGATACGCAGTATTTT. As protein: CASSSFGHTDTQYF.

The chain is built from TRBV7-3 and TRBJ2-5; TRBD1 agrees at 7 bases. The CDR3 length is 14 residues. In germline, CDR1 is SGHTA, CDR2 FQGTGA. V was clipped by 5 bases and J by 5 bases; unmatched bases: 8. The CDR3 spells CASSILGGMETQYF. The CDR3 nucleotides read TGTGCCAGCAGCATACTAGGGGGCATGGAGACCCAGTACTTC.

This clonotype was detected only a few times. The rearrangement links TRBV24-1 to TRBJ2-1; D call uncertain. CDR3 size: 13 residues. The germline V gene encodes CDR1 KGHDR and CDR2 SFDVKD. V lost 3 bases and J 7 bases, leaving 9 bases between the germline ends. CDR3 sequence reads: CATSDIEENEQFF. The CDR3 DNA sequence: TGTGCCACCAGTGATATAGAGGAGAATGAGCAGTTCTTC.

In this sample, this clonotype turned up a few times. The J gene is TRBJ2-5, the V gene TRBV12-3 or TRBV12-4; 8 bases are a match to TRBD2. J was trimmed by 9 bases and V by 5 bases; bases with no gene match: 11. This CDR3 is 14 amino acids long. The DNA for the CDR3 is TGTGCCAGCAGTGGAGATCTGGGGCGGGAGGCCCAGTACTTC. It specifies CASSGDLGREAQYF.

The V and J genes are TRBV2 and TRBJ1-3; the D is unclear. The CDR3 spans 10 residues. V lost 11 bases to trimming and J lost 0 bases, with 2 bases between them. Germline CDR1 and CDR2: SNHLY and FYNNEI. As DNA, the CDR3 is TGTGCCGGCTCTGGAAACACCATATATTTT. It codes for CAGSGNTIYF. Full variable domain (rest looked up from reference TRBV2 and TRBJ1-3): EPEVTQTPSHQVTQMGQEVILRCVPISNHLYFYWYRQILGQKVEFLVSFYNNEISEKSEIFDDQFSVERPDGSNFTLKIRSTKLEDSAMYFCAGSGNTIYFGEGSWLTVV.

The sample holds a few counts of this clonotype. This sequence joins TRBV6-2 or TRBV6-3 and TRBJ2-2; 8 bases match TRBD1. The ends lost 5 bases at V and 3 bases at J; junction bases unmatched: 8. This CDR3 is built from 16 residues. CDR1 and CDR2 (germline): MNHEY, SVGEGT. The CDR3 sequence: CASSRDRRRDTGELFF. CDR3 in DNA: TGTGCCAGCAGTCGGGACAGGCGGCGAGACACCGGGGAGCTGTTTTTT.

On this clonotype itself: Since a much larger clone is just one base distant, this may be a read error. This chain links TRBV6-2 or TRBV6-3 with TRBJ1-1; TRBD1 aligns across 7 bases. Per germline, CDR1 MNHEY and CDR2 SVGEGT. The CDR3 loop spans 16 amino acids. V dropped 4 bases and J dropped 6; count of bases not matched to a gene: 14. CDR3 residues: CASSCSTRDRTAEAFF. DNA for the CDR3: TGTGCCAGCAGTTGCTCCACGCGGGACAGAACGGCTGAAGCTTTCTTT.

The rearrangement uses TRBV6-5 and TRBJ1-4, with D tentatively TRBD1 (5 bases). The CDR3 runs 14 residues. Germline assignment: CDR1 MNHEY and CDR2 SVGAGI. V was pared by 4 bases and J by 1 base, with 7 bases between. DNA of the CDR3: TGTGCCAGCAGTTTTGACAGAACTAATGAAAAACTGTTTTTT. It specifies CASSFDRTNEKLFF.

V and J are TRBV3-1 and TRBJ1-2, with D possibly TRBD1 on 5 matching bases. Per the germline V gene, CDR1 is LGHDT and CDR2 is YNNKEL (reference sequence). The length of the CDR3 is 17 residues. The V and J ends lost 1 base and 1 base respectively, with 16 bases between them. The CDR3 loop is CASSQVWGREYNYGYTF. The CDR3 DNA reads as TGTGCCAGCAGCCAAGTGTGGGGCAGAGAATATAACTATGGCTACACCTTC.

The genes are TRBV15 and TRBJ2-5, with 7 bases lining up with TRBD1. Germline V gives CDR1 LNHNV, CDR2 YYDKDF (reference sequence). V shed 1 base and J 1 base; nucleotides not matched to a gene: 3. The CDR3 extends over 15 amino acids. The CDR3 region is CATSRAAGGQETQYF. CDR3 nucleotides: TGTGCCACCAGCAGAGCCGCAGGGGGCCAAGAGACCCAGTACTTC.

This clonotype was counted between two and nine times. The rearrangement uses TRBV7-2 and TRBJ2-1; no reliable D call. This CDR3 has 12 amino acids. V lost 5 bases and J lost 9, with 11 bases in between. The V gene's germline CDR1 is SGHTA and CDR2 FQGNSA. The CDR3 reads CASSPLKSEQFF. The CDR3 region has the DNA TGTGCCAGCAGCCCACTAAAGAGTGAGCAGTTCTTC.

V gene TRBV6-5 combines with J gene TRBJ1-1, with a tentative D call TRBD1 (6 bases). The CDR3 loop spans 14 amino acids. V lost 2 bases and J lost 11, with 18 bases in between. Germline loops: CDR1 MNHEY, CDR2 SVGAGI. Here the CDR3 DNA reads TGTGCCAGCAGTTACGATAATGGAGGGGGTGAGGCTTTCTTT. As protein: CASSYDNGGGEAFF.

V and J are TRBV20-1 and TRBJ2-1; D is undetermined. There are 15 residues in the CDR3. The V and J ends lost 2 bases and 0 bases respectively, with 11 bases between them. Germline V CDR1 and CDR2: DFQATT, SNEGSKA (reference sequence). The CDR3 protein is CSARIGQSSYNEQFF. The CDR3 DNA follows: TGCAGTGCTAGAATCGGTCAGAGCTCCTACAATGAGCAGTTCTTC.

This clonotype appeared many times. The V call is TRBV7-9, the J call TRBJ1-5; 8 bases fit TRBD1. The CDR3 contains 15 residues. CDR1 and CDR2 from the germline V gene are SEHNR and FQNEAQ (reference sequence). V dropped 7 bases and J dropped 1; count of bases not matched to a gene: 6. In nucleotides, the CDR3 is TGTGCCAGCATTCTGGGACAGGCGAGCAATCAGCCCCAGCATTTT. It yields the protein CASILGQASNQPQHF.

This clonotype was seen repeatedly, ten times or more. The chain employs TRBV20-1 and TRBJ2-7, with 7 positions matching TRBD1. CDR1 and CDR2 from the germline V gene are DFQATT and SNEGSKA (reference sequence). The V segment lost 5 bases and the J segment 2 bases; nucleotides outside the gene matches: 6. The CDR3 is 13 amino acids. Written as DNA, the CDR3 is TGCAGTGCTTGGACAGGACAAACCTACGAGCAGTACGTC. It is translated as CSAWTGQTYEQYV.

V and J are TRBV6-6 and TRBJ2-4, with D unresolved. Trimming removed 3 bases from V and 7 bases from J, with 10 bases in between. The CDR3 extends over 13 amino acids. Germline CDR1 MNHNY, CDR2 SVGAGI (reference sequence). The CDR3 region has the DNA TGTGCCAGCAGTTATGGGATCGCGAACATTCAGTACTTC. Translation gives CASSYGIANIQYF.

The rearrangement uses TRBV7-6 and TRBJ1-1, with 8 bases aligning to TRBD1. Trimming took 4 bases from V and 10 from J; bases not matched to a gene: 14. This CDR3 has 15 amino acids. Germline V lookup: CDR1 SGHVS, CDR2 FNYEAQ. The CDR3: CASSSRTGKLSGAFF. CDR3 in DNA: TGTGCCAGCAGCTCCCGGACAGGGAAACTGTCCGGAGCTTTCTTT. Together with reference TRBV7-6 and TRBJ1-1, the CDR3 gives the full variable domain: GAGVSQSPRYKVTKRGQDVALRCDPISGHVSLYWYRQALGQGPEFLTYFNYEAQQDKSGLPNDRFSAERPEGSISTLTIQRTEQRDSAMYRCASSSRTGKLSGAFFGQGTRLTVV.